This TCR beta chain was obtained from a study of Graves' ophthalmopathy and Graves' hyperthyroidism. Whole-study results and caveats: Built on 13 signatures, a model told ophthalmopathy apart from stable hyperthyroidism with over 85% sensitivity and around 80% specificity.

Amplification targeted the TCR beta CDR3 regions, with RNA transcripts as the source material. HTBI primers were used in a first-round RT-PCR, which preceded a second-round multiplex PCR. One entry per CDR3 protein, called by TCRdb with MiXCR from the multiplex PCR reads. The data contain around 340,000 distinct CDR3 sequences, roughly a sixth of them singletons. The CDR3 has 13 amino acids. Trimming cost V 1 base and J 7 bases, with 8 bases left between them. CDR1 and CDR2 from the germline V gene are SGHVS and FQNEAQ. This clonotype was detected many times. The antigen is undetermined. Donors with ophthalmopathy: moderate-to-severe activity, CAS ≥3, NOSPECS ≥4, duration under 3 months.

The chain recombines TRBV7-8 with TRBJ1-5; D is ambiguous. Sample: peripheral blood. This TCR came from an adult man with Graves' ophthalmopathy. CDR3 nucleotide sequence: TGTGCCAGCAGCTTAGTACTCGGGCAGCCCCAGCATTTT. As protein: CASSLVLGQPQHF.